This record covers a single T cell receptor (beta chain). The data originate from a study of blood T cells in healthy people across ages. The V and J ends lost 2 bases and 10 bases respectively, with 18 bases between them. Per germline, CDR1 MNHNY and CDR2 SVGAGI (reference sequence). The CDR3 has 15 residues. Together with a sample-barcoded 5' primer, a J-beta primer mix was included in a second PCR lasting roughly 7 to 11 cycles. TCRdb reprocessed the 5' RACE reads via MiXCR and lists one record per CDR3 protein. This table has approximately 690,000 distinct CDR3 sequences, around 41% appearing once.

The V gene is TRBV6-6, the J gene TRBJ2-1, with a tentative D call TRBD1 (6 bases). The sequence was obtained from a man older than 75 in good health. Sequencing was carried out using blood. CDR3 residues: CASSYIQGSSYEQFF. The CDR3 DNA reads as TGTGCCAGCAGTTACATACAGGGAAGCTCCTACGAGCAGTTCTTC.